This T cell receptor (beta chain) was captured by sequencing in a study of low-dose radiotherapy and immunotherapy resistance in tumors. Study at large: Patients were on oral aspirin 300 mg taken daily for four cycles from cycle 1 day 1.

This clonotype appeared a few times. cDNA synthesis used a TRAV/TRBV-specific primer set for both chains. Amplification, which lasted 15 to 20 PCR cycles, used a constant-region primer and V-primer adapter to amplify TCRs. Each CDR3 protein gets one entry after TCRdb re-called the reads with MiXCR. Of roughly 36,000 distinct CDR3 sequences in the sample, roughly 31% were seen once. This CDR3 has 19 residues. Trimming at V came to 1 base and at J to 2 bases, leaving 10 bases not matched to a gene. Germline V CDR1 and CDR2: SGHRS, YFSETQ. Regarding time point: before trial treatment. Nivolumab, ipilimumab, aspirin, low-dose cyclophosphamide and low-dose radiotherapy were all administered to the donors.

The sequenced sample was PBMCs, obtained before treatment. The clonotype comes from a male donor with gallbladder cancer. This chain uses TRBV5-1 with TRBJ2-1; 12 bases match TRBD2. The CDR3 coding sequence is TGCGCCAGCAGCTTGCTGGGACTAGCGGGCGGAAGTACCTACAATGAGCAGTTCTTC. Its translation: CASSLLGLAGGSTYNEQFF.